What follows are 32 T cell receptor beta chains derived from one specimen sequenced in a study of shared T cell receptors in the human thymus. Sequencing was performed with immunoSEQ multiplex PCR; in TCRdb, only in-frame clones are kept and a portion is missing. The sample carries approximately 660,000 clones, over 75% recorded once. These same records also appear under a second study, on human thymus T cells.

Source material: thymocytes. The receptors derive from a boy under two years old with a congenital heart defect.

V is TRBV7-9 and J is TRBJ2-1, with 12 bases lining up with TRBD2. The CDR3 consists of 14 residues. CDR1 SEHNR and CDR2 FQNEAQ come from the germline V gene (reference sequence). The V and J ends lost 11 bases and 8 bases, in that order; junction bases with no gene match: 10. The CDR3, as DNA: TGTGCCGCCCGACGACTAGCGGGGGCCCATGAGCAGTTCTTC. Amino acids: CAARRLAGAHEQFF. The variable domain in full, with the rest retrieved from reference TRBV7-9 and TRBJ2-1, is DTGVSQNPRHKITKRGQNVTFRCDPISEHNRLYWYRQTLGQGPEFLTYFQNEAQLEKSRLLSDRFSAERPKGSFSTLEIQRTEQGDSAMYLCAARRLAGAHEQFFGPGTRLTVL.

CDR3 in amino acids: CASSLGGGGMNTEAFF. CDR3 nucleotides: TGTGCCAGCAGCTTGGGAGGGGGGGGCATGAACACTGAAGCTTTCTTT. The chain combines TRBV5-6 with TRBJ1-1, with D possibly being TRBD1 (6 bases). V was trimmed by 0 bases and J by 0 bases, leaving 12 bases between them. This CDR3 comprises 16 residues. The V gene's germline CDR1 is SGHDT and CDR2 YYEEEE.

The rearrangement uses TRBV11-2 and TRBJ2-7; D is possibly TRBD1 (5 bases). Germline lookup yields CDR1 SGHAT and CDR2 FQNNGV. This CDR3 comprises 14 residues. The germline V and J ends were trimmed by 4 bases and 2 bases, with 12 bases remaining between them. The CDR3 DNA is TGTGCCAGCAGCTGGCCTGACAGACCCTACGAGCAGTACTTC. Protein product: CASSWPDRPYEQYF.

In its sample, this clone was seen a few times. V usage is TRBV6-5 and J usage is TRBJ2-5; tentatively, D is TRBD1 (5 bases). This CDR3 spans 16 amino acids. The germline V gene has CDR1 MNHEY and CDR2 SVGAGI. Trimming cost V 2 bases and J 2 bases, with 15 bases left between them. The CDR3 region has the DNA TGTGCCAGCAGTTACACCATCCAAGGGGTACAAGAGACCCAGTACTTC. This sequence encodes CASSYTIQGVQETQYF.

This clone was picked up one time. The chain couples TRBV7-9 to TRBJ2-1; 11 positions agree with TRBD1. This CDR3 spans 18 amino acids. CDR1 is SEHNR and CDR2 is FQNEAQ in the germline V gene (reference sequence). V was pared by 5 bases and J by 3 bases, with 12 bases of the junction left unmatched. Here the CDR3 reads CASSPGTGGVIYYNEQFF. As DNA, the CDR3 is TGTGCCAGCAGCCCGGGGACAGGGGGTGTAATCTACTACAATGAGCAGTTCTTC.

V usage is TRBV19 and J usage is TRBJ2-2; D is possibly TRBD1 (5 bases). The CDR3 has 14 residues. CDR1 is LNHDA and CDR2 is SQIVND in the germline V gene (reference sequence). V was pared by 5 bases and J by 2 bases, with 9 bases between. CDR3 region: CASSWQGNTGELFF. In nucleotides, the CDR3 is TGTGCCAGTAGTTGGCAGGGAAACACCGGGGAGCTGTTTTTT.

The J gene is TRBJ2-7, the V gene TRBV18; TRBD2 agrees at 8 bases. The CDR3 totals 18 residues. V lost 6 bases to trimming and J lost 5 bases; unmatched junction nucleotides: 21. The germline gives CDR1 KGHSH, CDR2 LQKENI. The CDR3 region has the DNA TGTGCCAGCTCGCCCCGAGGAGCGGGAGCCGCGTGCCCCCACGAGCAGTACTTC. Protein sequence: CASSPRGAGAACPHEQYF.

This clone was picked up one time. V gene TRBV5-1 combines with J gene TRBJ2-3; 7 bases match TRBD2. Germline V gene data show CDR1 as SGHRS and CDR2 as YFSETQ. The J segment lost 4 bases and the V segment lost 2 bases, leaving 10 bases of the junction unmatched. The CDR3 is 16 residues long. The CDR3 DNA sequence: TGCGCCAGCAGCTTCGAGCCTAGCGGCCCCTCAGATACGCAGTATTTT. Its protein is CASSFEPSGPSDTQYF.

The chain couples TRBV30 to TRBJ2-4, with D maybe TRBD2 (6 bases). Trimming took 0 bases from V and 0 from J, leaving 21 bases between them. Germline values: CDR1 GTSNPN, CDR2 SVGIG (reference sequence). The length of the CDR3 is 19 residues. The CDR3 loop reads CAWSVERNTGRLAKNIQYF. The CDR3 DNA reads as TGTGCCTGGAGTGTAGAAAGAAACACCGGGAGACTAGCCAAAAACATTCAGTACTTC.

The chain is built from TRBV10-1 and TRBJ1-2; 8 nucleotides match TRBD1. Germline V CDR1 and CDR2: WNHNN, SYGVQD (reference sequence). The junction had 9 bases not matched to a gene; V was cut back by 0 bases and J by 6 bases. CDR3 length equals 16 residues. Written as DNA, the CDR3 is TGCGCCAGCAGTGAGTCCCTGGCCAGGGGGCCTGATGGCTACACCTTC. It yields the protein CASSESLARGPDGYTF.

The V gene is TRBV9, the J gene TRBJ1-5, with no clear D. The germline V gene encodes CDR1 SGDLS and CDR2 YYNGEE. CDR3 length: 14 amino acids. The V and J ends lost 0 bases and 1 base respectively, with 5 bases between them. The CDR3 DNA reads TGTGCCAGCAGCGTAGGGCGGAGCAATCAGCCCCAGCATTTT. Its translation is CASSVGRSNQPQHF.

The genes are TRBV18 and TRBJ1-2; TRBD1 aligns across 9 bases. CDR1 and CDR2 from the germline V gene are KGHSH and LQKENI. Losses at the gene ends were 4 bases for V and 6 bases for J; bases not matched to a gene: 12. This CDR3 spans 16 amino acids. The CDR3 DNA is TGTGCCAGCTCACGTCCGTCGGACAGGGGATTGCATGGCTACACCTTC. Amino acid sequence: CASSRPSDRGLHGYTF.

This sequence joins TRBV29-1 and TRBJ2-1; 8 bases align to TRBD2. In germline, CDR1 is SQVTM, CDR2 ANQGSEA. The length of the CDR3 is 10 residues. The CDR3 sequence: CMARGDEQFF. Written as DNA, the CDR3 is TGCATGGCGCGGGGGGATGAGCAGTTCTTC.

The chain employs TRBV29-1 and TRBJ2-3; TRBD2 might be the D (5 bases). CDR1 is SQVTM and CDR2 is ANQGSEA in the germline V gene. Trimming cost V 3 bases and J 2 bases, with 15 bases left between them. The CDR3 consists of 15 residues. This CDR3 is CSVDSDREHTDTQYF. CDR3 coding DNA: TGCAGCGTTGATAGTGACCGGGAACACACAGATACGCAGTATTTT.

This clone has a handful of counts. This chain links TRBV5-1 with TRBJ2-2, with 7 bases matching TRBD1. The junction had 10 bases not matched to a gene; V was cut back by 3 bases and J by 5 bases. CDR1 and CDR2 (germline): SGHRS, YFSETQ. This CDR3 has 16 amino acids. The CDR3 is CASSYTGAEGTGELFF. The CDR3 DNA is TGCGCCAGCAGCTACACAGGGGCAGAAGGAACCGGGGAGCTGTTTTTT.

This clone was observed a single time. V usage is TRBV7-2 and J usage is TRBJ1-4; D gene unclear. The germline V gene encodes CDR1 SGHTA and CDR2 FQGNSA. This CDR3 spans 16 amino acids. V was pared by 3 bases and J by 5 bases, with 16 bases between. The CDR3 spells CASSFSRRGGNEKLFF. CDR3 sequence (DNA): TGTGCCAGCAGCTTCTCACGGCGTGGAGGGAATGAAAAACTGTTTTTT.

The chain is built from TRBV28 and TRBJ2-7; D not certain. This CDR3 spans 12 amino acids. V shed 5 bases and J shed 7 bases, with 12 bases lying between them. Germline CDR1 MDHEN, CDR2 SYDVKM. In DNA form, the CDR3 reads TGTGCCAGCAGTCCCCGTCGGTGGGAGCAGTACTTC. It specifies CASSPRRWEQYF.

This chain uses TRBV7-2 with TRBJ1-2; 7 nucleotides match TRBD1. Germline V gene sequence: CDR1 SGHTA, CDR2 FQGNSA. The trim removed 6 bases at V and 6 bases at J, leaving 7 bases unmatched. This CDR3 contains 13 residues. The CDR3 sequence: CASRAAGGDGYTF. CDR3 bases: TGTGCCAGCAGGGCCGCAGGGGGTGATGGCTACACCTTC. The full variable domain, rest sourced from reference TRBV7-2 and TRBJ1-2, is GAGVSQSPSNKVTEKGKDVELRCDPISGHTALYWYRQSLGQGLEFLIYFQGNSAPDKSGLPSDRFSAERTGGSVSTLTIQRTQQEDSAVYLCASRAAGGDGYTFGSGTRLTVV.

The chain has TRBV19 and TRBJ2-7; the D gene is possibly TRBD2 (6 bases). This CDR3 region has 13 residues. The V end was cut by 10 bases, the J end by 0 bases, with 13 bases between. CDR1 and CDR2 (germline): LNHDA, SQIVND (reference sequence). The CDR3: CATRRDGSYEQYF. The CDR3 DNA reads TGTGCCACTAGGCGGGACGGCTCCTACGAGCAGTACTTC.

The gene calls are TRBV2 and TRBJ1-1; 10 nucleotides align to TRBD1. V lost 5 bases and J lost 4; bases outside the gene matches: 7. CDR1 and CDR2 (germline): SNHLY, FYNNEI. This CDR3 is built from 15 residues. CDR3 residues: CASSFPGTGATEAFF. In nucleotides, the CDR3 is TGTGCCAGCAGTTTCCCCGGGACAGGGGCCACTGAAGCTTTCTTT.

CDR3 coding DNA: TGTGCCAGCAGTTTAGCGACACCCAGGTGTGAGTTCTTC. Translated: CASSLATPRCEFF. The J gene is TRBJ2-1, the V gene TRBV27, with D uncertain. Germline loops: CDR1 MNHEY, CDR2 SMNVEV (reference sequence). CDR3 length: 13 amino acids. Trimming pared 2 bases from V and 14 bases from J, leaving 16 bases between.

The genes are TRBV5-6 and TRBJ2-5; TRBD1 aligns across 8 bases. The CDR3 is 14 residues long. The V segment lost 0 bases and the J segment 2 bases; nucleotides outside the gene matches: 0. Germline CDR1 is SGHDT and CDR2 is YYEEEE. CDR3 coding DNA: TGTGCCAGCAGCTTGGACAGGGGGCAAGAGACCCAGTACTTC. Translating gives CASSLDRGQETQYF.

The chain links TRBV11-2 to TRBJ2-5; 10 bases fit TRBD2. This CDR3 has 17 amino acids. The ends lost 0 bases at V and 5 bases at J; junction bases unmatched: 9. Germline V gene sequence: CDR1 SGHAT, CDR2 FQNNGV. The chain's CDR3 is CASSLDGASGRRETQYF. The CDR3 region has the DNA TGTGCCAGCAGCTTAGATGGGGCTAGCGGGAGAAGGGAGACCCAGTACTTC.

This clone was observed a few times. The chain uses TRBV27 and TRBJ2-2; 8 bases line up with TRBD1. With V trimmed by 1 base and J by 6 bases, 7 bases remained unmatched. The germline CDR1 and CDR2 sequences are MNHEY and SMNVEV (reference sequence). This CDR3 has 16 amino acids. The CDR3 coding sequence is TGTGCCAGCAGTTTATACGCAGGGGGCAATTCCGGGGAGCTGTTTTTT. Residues: CASSLYAGGNSGELFF.

A note on this clone: One end of the junction fails to match germline, which may point to a read error. The chain recombines TRBV9 with TRBJ1-5, with 7 nucleotides matching TRBD1. The CDR3 totals 15 residues. Per the germline V gene, CDR1 is SGDLS and CDR2 is YYNGEE. CDR3 nucleotide sequence: TGTGCCAGCAGCCTCTCGGACAGGCACAATCGGCCCCAGCATTTT. This translates into CASSLSDRHNRPQHF.

This rearrangement joins TRBV4-3 to TRBJ2-7; 10 bases line up with TRBD1. The CDR3 sequence is 15 residues long. The V gene's germline CDR1 is LGHNA and CDR2 YSLEER. J lost 6 bases, V lost 2 bases, and 7 bases had no gene match. The CDR3 sequence: CASSQMGRDRGEQYF. The CDR3 coding sequence is TGCGCCAGCAGCCAAATGGGGCGGGACAGGGGCGAGCAGTACTTC.

The count of this clone is one. V and J are TRBV5-1 and TRBJ2-2; 7 nucleotides line up with TRBD1. V shed 0 bases and J 5 bases; nucleotides not matched to a gene: 4. The CDR3 runs to 15 residues. The germline V gene has CDR1 SGHRS and CDR2 YFSETQ. CDR3 sequence (DNA): TGCGCCAGCAGCTTGGCCGGGACAGCTACCGGGGAGCTGTTTTTT. Protein sequence: CASSLAGTATGELFF. The full variable domain, completed using reference TRBV5-1 and TRBJ2-2, is KAGVTQTPRYLIKTRGQQVTLSCSPISGHRSVSWYQQTPGQGLQFLFEYFSETQRNKGNFPGRFSGRQFSNSRSEMNVSTLELGDSALYLCASSLAGTATGELFFGEGSRLTVL.

The chain employs TRBV4-1 and TRBJ2-3; maybe TRBD2 (7 bases). Germline V gene sequence: CDR1 MGHRA, CDR2 YSYEKL. The length of the CDR3 is 21 residues. Trimming took off 4 bases at V and 6 bases at J, with 35 bases between the two ends. The CDR3 DNA follows: TGCGCCAGCAGCCCAAGTAGCGAGAGTCGGTGGGAGGGGGGTTTGGTGGATACGCAGTATTTT. Protein product: CASSPSSESRWEGGLVDTQYF.

The chain combines TRBV19 with TRBJ2-7; 9 bases match TRBD2. The length of the CDR3 is 14 residues. Germline trimming cut 5 bases from V and 0 bases from J; bases unmatched to any gene: 2. CDR1 and CDR2 from the germline V gene are LNHDA and SQIVND (reference sequence). CDR3 in amino acids: CASSGSGSSYEQYF. The CDR3 region has the DNA TGTGCCAGTAGTGGTAGCGGGAGCTCCTACGAGCAGTACTTC.

The V and J genes are TRBV19 and TRBJ2-7; D is uncertain. The germline V gene encodes CDR1 LNHDA and CDR2 SQIVND (reference sequence). Trimming took 5 bases from V and 2 from J, leaving 7 bases between them. There are 12 residues in the CDR3. DNA for the CDR3: TGTGCCAGTAGTTCAGAACCCTACGAGCAGTACTTC. Protein sequence: CASSSEPYEQYF.

The V gene is TRBV9, the J gene TRBJ1-4; maybe TRBD1 (6 bases). Per the germline V gene, CDR1 is SGDLS and CDR2 is YYNGEE. Trimming shortened V by 4 bases and J by 8 bases, and 21 bases separated the two germline ends. CDR3 length: 16 residues. The CDR3 is CASSPTKEGGEEKLFF. The DNA of the CDR3 is TGTGCCAGCAGCCCCACCAAAGAGGGGGGGGAGGAAAAACTGTTTTTT.

The chain uses TRBV9 and TRBJ2-5, with 10 nucleotides matching TRBD2. After removal of 4 bases from V and 0 bases from J, the junction contained 6 bases not matched to a gene. Germline V gene sequence: CDR1 SGDLS, CDR2 YYNGEE. CDR3 length equals 16 residues. The CDR3 reads CASSSGLAEYQETQYF. The DNA of the CDR3 is TGTGCCAGCAGCTCCGGACTAGCGGAGTACCAAGAGACCCAGTACTTC.